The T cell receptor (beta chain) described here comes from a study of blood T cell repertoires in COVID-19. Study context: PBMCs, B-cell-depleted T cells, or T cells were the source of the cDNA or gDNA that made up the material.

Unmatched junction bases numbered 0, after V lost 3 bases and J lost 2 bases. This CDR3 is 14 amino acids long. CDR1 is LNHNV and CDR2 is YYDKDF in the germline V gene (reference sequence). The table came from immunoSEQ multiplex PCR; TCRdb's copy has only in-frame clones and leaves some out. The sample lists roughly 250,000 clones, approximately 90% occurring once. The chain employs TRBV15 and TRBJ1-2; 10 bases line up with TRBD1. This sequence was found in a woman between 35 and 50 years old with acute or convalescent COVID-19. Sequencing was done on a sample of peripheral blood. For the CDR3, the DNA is TGTGCCACCAGCAGGGGACAGGGGAACTATGGCTACACCTTC. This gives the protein CATSRGQGNYGYTF.